The entry that follows covers one T cell receptor (beta chain) sequence. Its antigen is undetermined. Germline V gene data show CDR1 as LGHNA and CDR2 as YNFKEQ. The CDR3 loop spans 15 amino acids. The V and J ends lost 3 bases and 4 bases, in that order; junction bases with no gene match: 8. The data originate from a study of early T cells in non-severe SARS-CoV-2 infection. Study observations and caveats: The study's VDJdb matching favored anti-spike CD8 responses and missed private and CD4 specificities.

Separate cDNA molecules each had unique molecular identifiers attached to them. One entry per CDR3 protein results from TCRdb running MiXCR on the 5' RACE reads. The table shows about 48,000 distinct CDR3 sequences, with more than 5.5% occurring only once. Sequenced material: whole blood, taken at baseline. The chain is built from TRBV4-2 and TRBJ1-2, with TRBD1 identical over 7 bases. The receptor was isolated from an adult who was a healthcare worker with PCR-confirmed SARS-CoV-2 infection or an uninfected control (not recorded which). The CDR3 bases are TGTGCCAGCAGCCAGGGAACAGGGGAGGGCTATGGCTACACCTTC. Protein product: CASSQGTGEGYGYTF.